This T cell receptor beta chain was identified during a study of T cells after yellow fever vaccination. Regarding the study as a whole: Contamination by abundant bulk-population clonotypes could be present in FACS-sorted repertoires. The secondary response was weaker, and its peak arrived faster, on day 5 versus 15. Of the clonotypes, a small share occurred in both CD4 and CD8 compartments.

The germline V gene encodes CDR1 LGHNA and CDR2 YSLEER. This CDR3 is built from 15 residues. The V gene lost 5 bases and the J gene lost 5 bases, with 17 bases spanning the gap. In this sample, this clonotype turned up many times. Its antigen is unknown. Using its own MiXCR run on the 5' RACE reads, TCRdb lists one record per CDR3 protein. Of about 160,000 distinct CDR3 sequences listed, around 7.3% are singletons. The chain uses TRBV4-3 and TRBJ2-3, with D possibly matching TRBD2 (5 bases). The sequence was obtained from a man aged 18-30 years who received the YFV17D yellow fever vaccine. The specimen comprised CD4+ T cells sorted from PBMCs, sampled less than 6 days after the first yellow fever vaccination. The CDR3, as DNA: TGCGCCAGCAGCTCGGGTCCCCTCGGAGGAGATACGCAGTATTTT. As protein: CASSSGPLGGDTQYF.